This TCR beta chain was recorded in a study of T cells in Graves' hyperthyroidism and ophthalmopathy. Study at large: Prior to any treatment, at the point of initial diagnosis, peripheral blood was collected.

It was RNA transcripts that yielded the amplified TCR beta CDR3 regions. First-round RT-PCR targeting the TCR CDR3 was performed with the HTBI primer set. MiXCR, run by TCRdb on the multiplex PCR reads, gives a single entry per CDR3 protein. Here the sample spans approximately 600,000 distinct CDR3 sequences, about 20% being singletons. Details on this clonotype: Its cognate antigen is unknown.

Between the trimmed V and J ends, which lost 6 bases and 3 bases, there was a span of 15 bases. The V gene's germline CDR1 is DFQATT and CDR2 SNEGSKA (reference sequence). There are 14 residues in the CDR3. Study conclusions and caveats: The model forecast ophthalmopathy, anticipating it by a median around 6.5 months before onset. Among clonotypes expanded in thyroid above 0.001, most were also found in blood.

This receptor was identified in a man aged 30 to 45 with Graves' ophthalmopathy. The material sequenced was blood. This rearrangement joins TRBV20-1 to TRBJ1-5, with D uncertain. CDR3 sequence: CSAKTTKSNQPQHF. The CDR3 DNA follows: TGCAGTGCCAAGACAACGAAATCCAATCAGCCCCAGCATTTT.